This T cell receptor beta chain appears in the sequencing data of a study of blood T cell repertoires in COVID-19. Turning to the study itself: Italy, Spain and the United States were the sources of the convalescent and acute COVID-19 samples. T cells, B-cell-depleted T cells, or PBMCs supplied cDNA or gDNA.

Original data processing: Quantification of nucleated cells was approximated via reference gene primer amplification. TCRdb keeps only in-frame clones here, not all; method: immunoSEQ multiplex PCR. That table gives V, J and clone size, and the DNA gave D and trimming. Of fewer than 350,000 clones listed, approximately 87% are singletons. V lost 1 base and J lost 7; bases outside the gene matches: 7. The CDR3 is 15 amino acids. CDR1 is KGHSH and CDR2 is LQKENI in the germline V gene. This chain links TRBV18 with TRBJ2-7, with TRBD2 identical over 10 bases. Sequencing was carried out using peripheral blood. The receptor's source is a woman aged 50 to 60 who had recovered from COVID-19. The CDR3 DNA sequence: TGTGCCAGCTCACCACTCAGCGGGAGGGCCGGTGAGCAGTACTTC. It is translated as CASSPLSGRAGEQYF.